The TCR beta chain described here comes from a study of blood T cell repertoires in COVID-19 (dated by TCRdb to the early 2020s). About the investigation overall: Collaborator samples came from the United States, Italy and Spain and covered acute and convalescent phases of COVID-19. Subjects who had been exposed to COVID-19, were actively infected with it, or had recovered from it provided the deeply sampled blood TCRbeta repertoires that made up the dataset. HLA class I and class II types, where available, came from metadata supplied by the sample provider rather than from assay-based typing. Nearly every sample came with metadata listing a de-identified subject ID, COVID-19 status, age in years and sex. The repertoires were released in a freely available public database intended as a resource for research on the immune response to SARS-CoV-2. The material from the prospective study consisted of cDNA or gDNA derived from T cells, B-cell-depleted T cells, or PBMCs. Samples were obtained from the ongoing ImmuneRACE study (first 160 participants) and from 1,254 subjects provided by 6 global collaborators. Results and caveats for the whole study, not just this receptor: The amount of clinical and demographic metadata varied by source and participant and was provided uncurated.

In Seattle, one collaborating source enrolled patients while the infection was active and tracked those patients longitudinally over the course of disease. Whole blood was collected in K2EDTA tubes by collaborating institutions according to the institutions' own protocols. For TCRbeta analysis, collaborators shipped samples in one of three forms: frozen whole blood, isolated PBMCs, or DNA extracted from either of those sample types. This clone occurred a few times. Its antigen is not yet known. Nothing much larger sits one base from this clone, and base qualities are not available. TCRbeta CDR3 regions were amplified from genomic DNA using the immunoSEQ Assay, a bias-controlled multiplex PCR. The paper's processing steps were these. The number of nucleated cells in each sample was estimated from the amplification of reference gene primers within the assay. To quantify the absolute abundance of each unique TCRbeta CDR3 rearrangement, sequence reads were collapsed and filtered. Productive Simpson clonality was computed per sample as the square root of Simpson's diversity index over productive rearrangements. TCRdb stores this immuneACCESS table with in-frame sequences only. Part of the clones is absent; in the studies checked, under half of the shortfall reflects unresolved V genes, and no reason is known for the rest. That table supplies the V and J calls and clone size; D and trimming were determined from the DNA. The sample table records some 80,000 clones; 85% of these occur just once. The ten top clones hold 9.6% of the sample.

The sequenced sample consisted of peripheral blood. The source is a man between 45 and 60 years old with COVID-19, enrolled during active disease.

The CDR3 in this case is CASGYYNQPQHF. The nucleotide sequence reads as follows: TGTGCCAGTGGGTACTACAATCAGCCCCAGCATTTT. The chain is made from TRBV6-5 and TRBJ1-5; confidence is insufficient to name the D gene. The germline V gene sets CDR1 to MNHEY and CDR2 to SVGAGI. Cut back by 9 bases and 3 bases, the V and J ends lie 9 bases apart. Its CDR3 holds 12 amino acids, cysteine through phenylalanine. Only the CDR3 part of the read is kept: 36 bases, read in frame from the first base.